This T cell receptor (beta chain) was profiled in a study of cytomegalovirus exposure and HLA in healthy donors. On the study more broadly: Counted in an early data release were about 85 million unique TCRs from HLA-typed donors.

Regarding the study as a whole: In a later analysis, HLA-associated beta chains showed higher expansion and lower generation probabilities than comparable chains.

Comments on this clone: What it binds is not known.

Primers for the PCR totalled 60 Vbeta and 13 Jbeta. The method was immunoSEQ multiplex PCR; TCRdb's version includes in-frame clones alone and lacks a portion of them. The table has around 190,000 clones, more than 75% seen once. This sequence was found in a man aged 40-49 years in good health and CMV-seropositive. The sample consisted of PBMCs.

Here the CDR3 reads CASSQPTKAQGGGIYNEQFF. The CDR3 DNA sequence: TGTGCCAGCAGCCAACCGACAAAGGCCCAGGGCGGGGGGATCTACAATGAGCAGTTCTTC. The chain is built from TRBV4-2 and TRBJ2-1; 8 bases align to TRBD2. Germline CDR1 and CDR2: LGHNA and YNFKEQ. V was pared by 2 bases and J by 3 bases, with 18 bases of the junction left unmatched. This CDR3 is built from 20 residues.